This T cell receptor (beta chain) was identified during a study of T cell responses to AZD1222 COVID-19 vaccine. The study's findings and limits: Clonal diversity was possibly underestimated; the donors were predominantly white British and more often female.

Some second doses came at about 4 weeks and others at about 12 weeks; these were pooled. Sequencing was performed with immunoSEQ multiplex PCR; in TCRdb, only in-frame clones are kept and a portion is missing. The profile shows roughly 200,000 clones, approximately 89% of them singletons. As regards this clone: Its antigen remains unidentified.

The TCR comes from an adult who received the AZD1222 COVID-19 vaccine. The sample consisted of peripheral blood, taken 28 days after the second AZD1222 dose.

CDR3 in amino acids: CASSLARANTEAFF. CDR3 bases: TGCGCCAGCAGCCTCGCCCGGGCTAACACTGAAGCTTTCTTT. The gene calls are TRBV4-1 and TRBJ1-1; D is uncertain. CDR1 MGHRA and CDR2 YSYEKL come from the germline V gene. Trimming cost V 4 bases and J 2 bases, with 11 bases left between them. CDR3 length: 14 amino acids.